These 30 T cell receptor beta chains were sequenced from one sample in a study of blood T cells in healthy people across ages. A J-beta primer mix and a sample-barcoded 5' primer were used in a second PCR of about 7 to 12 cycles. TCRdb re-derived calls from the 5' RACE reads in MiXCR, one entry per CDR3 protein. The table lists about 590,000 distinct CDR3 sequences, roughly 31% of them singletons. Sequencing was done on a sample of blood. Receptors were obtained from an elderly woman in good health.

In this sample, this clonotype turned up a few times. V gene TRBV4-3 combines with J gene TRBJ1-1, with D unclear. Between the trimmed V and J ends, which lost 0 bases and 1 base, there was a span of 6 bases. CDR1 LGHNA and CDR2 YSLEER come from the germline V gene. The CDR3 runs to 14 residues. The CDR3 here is CASSQDYGNTEAFF. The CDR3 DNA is TGCGCCAGCAGCCAAGATTACGGGAACACTGAAGCTTTCTTT.

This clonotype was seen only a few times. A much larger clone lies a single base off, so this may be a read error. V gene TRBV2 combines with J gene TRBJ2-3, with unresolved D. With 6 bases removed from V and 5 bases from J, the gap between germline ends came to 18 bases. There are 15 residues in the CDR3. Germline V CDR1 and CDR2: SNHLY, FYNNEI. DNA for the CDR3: TGTGCCAGCAGCATTAGCCACGCCCGCGGAGATACGCAGTATTTT. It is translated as CASSISHARGDTQYF.

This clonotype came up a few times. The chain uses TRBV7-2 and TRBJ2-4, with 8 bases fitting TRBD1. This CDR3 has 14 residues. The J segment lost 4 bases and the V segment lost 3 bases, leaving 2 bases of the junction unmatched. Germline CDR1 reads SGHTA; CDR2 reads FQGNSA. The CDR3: CASSFGQGKNIQYF. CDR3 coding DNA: TGTGCCAGCAGCTTCGGACAGGGAAAAAACATTCAGTACTTC.

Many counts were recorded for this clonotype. CDR3 bases: TGTGCCAGCAGCCAGGACAGGGTAGAGACCCAGTACTTC. The encoded protein is CASSQDRVETQYF. This chain links TRBV7-8 with TRBJ2-5; TRBD1 agrees at 8 bases. Per germline, CDR1 SGHVS and CDR2 FQNEAQ. The CDR3 runs to 13 residues. Germline trimming cut 5 bases from V and 4 bases from J; bases unmatched to any gene: 3.

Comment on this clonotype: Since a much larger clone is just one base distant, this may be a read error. As DNA, the CDR3 is TGTGCCAACAGCTTAAGGACAGGGTTCGATGGCTACACCTTC. It is translated as CANSLRTGFDGYTF. The chain recombines TRBV7-6 with TRBJ1-2; 8 positions agree with TRBD1. CDR1 is SGHVS and CDR2 is FNYEAQ in the germline V gene. The CDR3 covers 14 residues.

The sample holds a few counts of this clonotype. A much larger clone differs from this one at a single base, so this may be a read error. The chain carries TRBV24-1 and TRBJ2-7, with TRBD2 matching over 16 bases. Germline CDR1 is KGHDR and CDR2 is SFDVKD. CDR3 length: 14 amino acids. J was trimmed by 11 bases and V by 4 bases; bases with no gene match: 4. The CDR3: CATSDPGLAGGKYF. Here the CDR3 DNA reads TGTGCCACCAGTGACCCGGGACTAGCGGGGGGGAAGTACTTC.

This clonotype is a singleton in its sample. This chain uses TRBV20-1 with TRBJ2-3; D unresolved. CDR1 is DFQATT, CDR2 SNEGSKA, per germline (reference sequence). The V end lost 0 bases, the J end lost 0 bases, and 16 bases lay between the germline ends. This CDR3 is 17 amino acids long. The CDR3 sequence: CSARDNATATSTDTQYF. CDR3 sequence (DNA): TGCAGTGCTAGAGATAATGCCACCGCAACTAGCACAGATACGCAGTATTTT.

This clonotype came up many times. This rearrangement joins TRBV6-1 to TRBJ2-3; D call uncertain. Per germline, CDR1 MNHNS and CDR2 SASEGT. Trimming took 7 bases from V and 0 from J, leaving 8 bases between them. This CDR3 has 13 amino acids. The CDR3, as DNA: TGTGCCAGCAAATTGACTAGCACAGATACGCAGTATTTT. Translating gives CASKLTSTDTQYF.

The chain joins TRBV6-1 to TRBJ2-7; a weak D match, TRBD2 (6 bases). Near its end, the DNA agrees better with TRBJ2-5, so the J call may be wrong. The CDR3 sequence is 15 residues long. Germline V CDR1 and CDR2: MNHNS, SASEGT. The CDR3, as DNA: TGTGCCAGCGGGACGACTAGTGGGTTTGGGGAGACCCAGTACTTC. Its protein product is CASGTTSGFGETQYF.

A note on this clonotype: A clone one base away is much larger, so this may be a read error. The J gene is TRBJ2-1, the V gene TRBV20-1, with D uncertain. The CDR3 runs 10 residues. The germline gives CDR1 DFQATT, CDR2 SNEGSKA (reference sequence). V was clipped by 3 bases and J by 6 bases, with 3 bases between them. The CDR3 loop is CSASRNEQFF. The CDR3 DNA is TGCAGTGCTAGCCGCAATGAGCAGTTCTTC.

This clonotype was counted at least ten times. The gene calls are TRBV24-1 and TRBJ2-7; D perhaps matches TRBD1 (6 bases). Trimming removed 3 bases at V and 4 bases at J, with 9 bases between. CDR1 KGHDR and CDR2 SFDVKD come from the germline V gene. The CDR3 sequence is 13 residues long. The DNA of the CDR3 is TGTGCCACCAGTGATCCAGGGGAGTACGAGCAGTACTTC. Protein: CATSDPGEYEQYF.

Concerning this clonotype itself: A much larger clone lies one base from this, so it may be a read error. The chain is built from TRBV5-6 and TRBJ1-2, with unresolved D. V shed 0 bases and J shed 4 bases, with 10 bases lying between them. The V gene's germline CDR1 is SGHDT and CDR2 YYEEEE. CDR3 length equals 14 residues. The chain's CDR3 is CASSLGQPRYGYTF. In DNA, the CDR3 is TGTGCCAGCAGCTTGGGGCAGCCCCGCTATGGCTACACCTTC.

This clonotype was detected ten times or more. The CDR3 protein is CASSVAQGSDTQYF. As DNA, the CDR3 is TGTGCCAGCAGCGTAGCACAGGGATCAGATACGCAGTATTTT. The rearrangement joins TRBV9 to TRBJ2-3; a possible D gene is TRBD1 (6 bases). Germline V lookup: CDR1 SGDLS, CDR2 YYNGEE. V was trimmed by 0 bases and J by 4 bases, leaving 9 bases between them. This CDR3 is built from 14 residues.

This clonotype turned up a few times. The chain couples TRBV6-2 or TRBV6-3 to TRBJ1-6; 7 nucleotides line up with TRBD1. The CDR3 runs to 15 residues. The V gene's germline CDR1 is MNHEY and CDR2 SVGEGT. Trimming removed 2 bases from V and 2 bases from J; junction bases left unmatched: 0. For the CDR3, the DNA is TGTGCCAGCAGTTACACAGGGGCCTATAATTCACCCCTCCACTTT. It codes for CASSYTGAYNSPLHF.

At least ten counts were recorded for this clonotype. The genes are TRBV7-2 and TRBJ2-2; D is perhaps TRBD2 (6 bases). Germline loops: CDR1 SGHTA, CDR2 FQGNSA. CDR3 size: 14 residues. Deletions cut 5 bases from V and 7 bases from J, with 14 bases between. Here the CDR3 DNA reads TGTGCCAGCAGCCGACTGGCCGGGAGCGGGGAGCTGTTTTTT. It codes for CASSRLAGSGELFF. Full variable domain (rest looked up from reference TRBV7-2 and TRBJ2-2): GAGVSQSPSNKVTEKGKDVELRCDPISGHTALYWYRQSLGQGLEFLIYFQGNSAPDKSGLPSDRFSAERTGGSVSTLTIQRTQQEDSAVYLCASSRLAGSGELFFGEGSRLTVL.

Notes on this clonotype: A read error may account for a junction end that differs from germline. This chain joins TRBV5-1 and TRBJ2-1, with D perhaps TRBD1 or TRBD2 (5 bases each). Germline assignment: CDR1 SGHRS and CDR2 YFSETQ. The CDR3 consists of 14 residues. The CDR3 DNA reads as TGCGCCAGCGGCTTTAGTGGGGGACACAATGAGCAGTTCTTC. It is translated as CASGFSGGHNEQFF.

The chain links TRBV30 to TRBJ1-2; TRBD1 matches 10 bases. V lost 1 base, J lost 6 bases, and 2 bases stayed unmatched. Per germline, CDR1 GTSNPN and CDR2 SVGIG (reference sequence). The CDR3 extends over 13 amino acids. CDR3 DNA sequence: TGTGCCTGGAGTGCCGGGACAGGGGATGGCTACACCTTC. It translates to CAWSAGTGDGYTF.

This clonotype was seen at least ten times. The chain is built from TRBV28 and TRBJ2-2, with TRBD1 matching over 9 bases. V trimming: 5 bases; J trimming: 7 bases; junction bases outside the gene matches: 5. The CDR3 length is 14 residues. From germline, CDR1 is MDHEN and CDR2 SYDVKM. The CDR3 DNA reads TGTGCCAGCAGTGCGGGACAGGGTAGCGGGGAGCTGTTTTTT. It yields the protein CASSAGQGSGELFF.

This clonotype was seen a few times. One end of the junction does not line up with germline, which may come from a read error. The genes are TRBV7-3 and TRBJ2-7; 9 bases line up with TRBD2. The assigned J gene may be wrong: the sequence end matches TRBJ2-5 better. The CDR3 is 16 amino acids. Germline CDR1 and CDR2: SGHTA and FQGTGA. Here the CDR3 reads CVSSLVGGGARETQYF. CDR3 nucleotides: TGTGTCAGCAGCTTAGTAGGCGGGGGGGCGAGAGAGACCCAGTACTTC.

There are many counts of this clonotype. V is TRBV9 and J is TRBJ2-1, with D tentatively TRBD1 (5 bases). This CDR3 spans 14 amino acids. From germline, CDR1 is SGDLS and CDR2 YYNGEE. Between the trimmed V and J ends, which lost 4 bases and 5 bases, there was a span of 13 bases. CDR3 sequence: CASSKKGQDNEQFF. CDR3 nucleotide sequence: TGTGCCAGCAGCAAAAAGGGGCAGGACAATGAGCAGTTCTTC. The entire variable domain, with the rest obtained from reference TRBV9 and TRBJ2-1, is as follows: DSGVTQTPKHLITATGQRVTLRCSPRSGDLSVYWYQQSLDQGLQFLIQYYNGEERAKGNILERFSAQQFPDLHSELNLSSLELGDSALYFCASSKKGQDNEQFFGPGTRLTVL.

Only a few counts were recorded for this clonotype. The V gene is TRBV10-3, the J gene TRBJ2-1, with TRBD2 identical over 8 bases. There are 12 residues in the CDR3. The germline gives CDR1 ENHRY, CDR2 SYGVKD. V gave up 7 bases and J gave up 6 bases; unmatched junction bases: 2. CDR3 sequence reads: CAIMSGSNEQFF. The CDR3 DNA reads TGTGCCATCATGAGCGGGAGCAATGAGCAGTTCTTC.

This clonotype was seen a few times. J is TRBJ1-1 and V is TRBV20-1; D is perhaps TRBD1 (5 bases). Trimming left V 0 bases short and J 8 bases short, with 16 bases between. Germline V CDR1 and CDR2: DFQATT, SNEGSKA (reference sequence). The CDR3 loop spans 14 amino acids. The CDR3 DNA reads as TGCAGTGCTAGAGATAACGGGGGTGCTCGGGAAGCTTTCTTT. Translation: CSARDNGGAREAFF.

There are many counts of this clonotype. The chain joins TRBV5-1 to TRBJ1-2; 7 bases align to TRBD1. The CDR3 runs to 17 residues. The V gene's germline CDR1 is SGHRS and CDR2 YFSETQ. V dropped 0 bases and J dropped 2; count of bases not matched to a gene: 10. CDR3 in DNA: TGCGCCAGCAGCTTGGGATCAGGGGGTGGATACAACTATGGCTACACCTTC. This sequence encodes CASSLGSGGGYNYGYTF.

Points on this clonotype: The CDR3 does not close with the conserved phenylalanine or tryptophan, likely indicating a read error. The CDR3 sequence: CASSTGGDSYGYTV. The CDR3 DNA follows: TGCGCCAGCAGCACCGGAGGGGACAGCTATGGCTACACCGTC. The V call is TRBV5-1, the J call TRBJ1-2; 7 bases fit TRBD1. Germline V gives CDR1 SGHRS, CDR2 YFSETQ. The ends lost 4 bases at V and 4 bases at J; junction bases unmatched: 7. This CDR3 has 14 amino acids.

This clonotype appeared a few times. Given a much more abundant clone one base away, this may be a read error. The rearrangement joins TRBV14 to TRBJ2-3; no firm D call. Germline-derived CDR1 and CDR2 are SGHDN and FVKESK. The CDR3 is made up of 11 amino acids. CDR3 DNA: TGTGCCGGCAGTGTCACAGATACGCAGTATTTT. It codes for CAGSVTDTQYF. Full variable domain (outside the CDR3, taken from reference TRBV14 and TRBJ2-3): EAGVTQFPSHSVIEKGQTVTLRCDPISGHDNLYWYRRVMGKEIKFLLHFVKESKQDESGMPNNRFLAERTGGTYSTLKVQPAELEDSGVYFCAGSVTDTQYFGPGTRLTVL.

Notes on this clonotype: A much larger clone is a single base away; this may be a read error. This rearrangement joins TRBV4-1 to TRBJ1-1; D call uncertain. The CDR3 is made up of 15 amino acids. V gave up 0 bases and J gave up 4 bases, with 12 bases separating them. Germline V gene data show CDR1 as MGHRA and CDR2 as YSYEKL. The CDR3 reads CASSQENTWGTEAFF. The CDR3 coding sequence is TGCGCCAGCAGCCAAGAAAACACATGGGGCACTGAAGCTTTCTTT.

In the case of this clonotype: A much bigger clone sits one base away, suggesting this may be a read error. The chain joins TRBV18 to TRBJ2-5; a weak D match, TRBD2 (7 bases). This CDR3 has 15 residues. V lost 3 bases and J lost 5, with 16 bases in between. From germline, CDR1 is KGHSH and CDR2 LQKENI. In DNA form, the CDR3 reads TGTGCCAGCTCACCGGGACGGGGGGCACGGGAGACCCAGTACTTC. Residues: CASSPGRGARETQYF.

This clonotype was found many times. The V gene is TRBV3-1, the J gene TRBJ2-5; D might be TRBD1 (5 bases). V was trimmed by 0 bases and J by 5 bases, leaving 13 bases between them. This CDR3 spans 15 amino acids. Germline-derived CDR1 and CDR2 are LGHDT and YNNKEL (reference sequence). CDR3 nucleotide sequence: TGTGCCAGCAGCCAAGAAAGGGGCCAAGGGGAGACCCAGTACTTC. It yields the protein CASSQERGQGETQYF.

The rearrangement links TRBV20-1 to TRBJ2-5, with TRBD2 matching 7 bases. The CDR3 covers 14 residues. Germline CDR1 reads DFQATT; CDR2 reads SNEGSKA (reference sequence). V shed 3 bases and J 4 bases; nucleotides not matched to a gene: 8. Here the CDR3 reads CSARPTGGTETQYF. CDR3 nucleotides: TGCAGTGCTAGGCCAACGGGAGGTACAGAGACCCAGTACTTC.

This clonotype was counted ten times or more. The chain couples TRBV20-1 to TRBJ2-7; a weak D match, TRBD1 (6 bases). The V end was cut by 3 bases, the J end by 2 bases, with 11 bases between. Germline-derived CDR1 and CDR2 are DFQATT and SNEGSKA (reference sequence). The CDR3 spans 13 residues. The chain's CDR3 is CSARPNRAYEQYF. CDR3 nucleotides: TGCAGTGCTAGGCCGAACAGGGCCTACGAGCAGTACTTC.